Detailed here is one TCR beta chain. Here immunoSEQ multiplex PCR was the method, and the copy in TCRdb shows in-frame clones only, minus some. The sample has 450,000 to 550,000 clones; about 89% are singletons. The entry originates in a study of Ad26.COV2.S vaccination and SARS-CoV-2 variants. The germline V gene encodes CDR1 KGHDR and CDR2 SFDVKD. This CDR3 spans 15 amino acids. Deletions cut 3 bases from V and 5 bases from J, with 15 bases between. Treatment in this sample: 19 received Ad26.COV2.S at low or high dose, single or two shots; about 5 received placebo; per-sample allocation not given. The samples were gathered on day 63 after the first injection of vaccine or placebo. Cohort 1b enrolled adults aged 18-55 years in Boston.

The sample was peripheral blood, taken in a trial of Ad26.COV2.S vaccine versus placebo. The chain joins TRBV24-1 to TRBJ2-5, with a weak D call TRBD2 (5 bases). This clonotype originated in a person aged 18 to 59 who received the Ad26.COV2.S COVID-19 vaccine or a placebo. For the CDR3, the DNA is TGTGCCACCAGTGATCCCGGCGAGGGCTACGAGACCCAGTACTTC. As protein: CATSDPGEGYETQYF.